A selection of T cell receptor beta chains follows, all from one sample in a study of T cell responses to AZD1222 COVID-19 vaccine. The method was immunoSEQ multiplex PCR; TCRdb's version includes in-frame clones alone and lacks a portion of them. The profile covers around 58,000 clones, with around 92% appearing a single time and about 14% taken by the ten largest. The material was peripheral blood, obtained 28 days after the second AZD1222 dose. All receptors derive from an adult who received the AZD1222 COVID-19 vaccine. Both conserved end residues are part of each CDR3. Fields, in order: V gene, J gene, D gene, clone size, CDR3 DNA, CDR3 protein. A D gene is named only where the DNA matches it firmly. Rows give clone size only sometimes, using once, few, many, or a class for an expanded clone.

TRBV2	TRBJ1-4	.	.	TGTGCCAGCAGAGGACAGTCAACTAATGAAAAACTGTTTTTT	CASRGQSTNEKLFF
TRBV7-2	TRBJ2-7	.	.	TGTGCCAGCAGCCCGCCCCTCCACTACGAGCAGTACTTC	CASSPPLHYEQYF
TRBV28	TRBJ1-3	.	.	TGTGCCACCATGAGGGGGGGCTTAGGAAACACCATATATTTT	CATMRGGLGNTIYF
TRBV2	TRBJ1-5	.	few	TGTGCCAGCACCACAGGACAGTTCGGACAGCCCCAGCATTTT	CASTTGQFGQPQHF
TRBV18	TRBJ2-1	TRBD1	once	TGTGCCAGCTCATCGGGACAGATGCCCTACAATGAGCAGTTCTTC	CASSSGQMPYNEQFF
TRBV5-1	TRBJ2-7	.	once	TGCGCCAGCAGCAACAGCCCAACCTACGAGCAGTACTTC	CASSNSPTYEQYF
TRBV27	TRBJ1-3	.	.	TGTGCCAGCAGTTCGACCGTGTCTGGAAACACCATATATTTT	CASSSTVSGNTIYF
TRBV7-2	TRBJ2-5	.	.	TGTGCCAGCAGCTTAGCGGGGCAGACAGAGACCCAGTACTTC	CASSLAGQTETQYF
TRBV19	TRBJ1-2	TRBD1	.	TGTGCCAGCCTAACCAGGGGGTCCTATGGCTACACCTTC	CASLTRGSYGYTF
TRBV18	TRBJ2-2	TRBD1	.	TGTGCCAGCTCACCTCGACAGGGCGATACCGGGGAGCTGTTTTTT	CASSPRQGDTGELFF
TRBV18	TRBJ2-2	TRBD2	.	TGTGCCAGCTCACCGATTAGCGGGAGTAACACCGGGGAGCTGTTTTTT	CASSPISGSNTGELFF
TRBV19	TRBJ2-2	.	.	TGTGCCAGTCGAACCGCTAGCATCAACACCGGGGAGCTGTTTTTT	CASRTASINTGELFF
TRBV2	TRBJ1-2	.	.	TGTGCCAGCAGGGCCACCGGCCTCTATGGCTACACCTTC	CASRATGLYGYTF
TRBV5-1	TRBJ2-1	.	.	TGCGCCAGCAGCTTGGACGTACTTGCAGCCAATGAGCAGTTCTTC	CASSLDVLAANEQFF
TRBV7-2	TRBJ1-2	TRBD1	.	TGTGCCAGCAGCTTACCACCAAACCTGGACAGGAACTATGGCTACACCTTC	CASSLPPNLDRNYGYTF
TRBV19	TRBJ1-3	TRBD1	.	TGTGCCAGTAAGGGACAGCTCTCTGGAAACACCATATATTTT	CASKGQLSGNTIYF
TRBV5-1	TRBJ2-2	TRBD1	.	TGCGCCAGCAGCTTGGAACAGGGGGCGACCGGGGAGCTGTTTTTT	CASSLEQGATGELFF
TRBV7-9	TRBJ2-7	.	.	TGTGCCAGCAGCTTAGAGGCTAGCGAAAGACCCTACGAGCAGTACTTC	CASSLEASERPYEQYF
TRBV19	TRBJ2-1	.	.	TGTGCCAGTACCCCATCCAGGAGCTGGAGTGAGCAGTTCTTC	CASTPSRSWSEQFF
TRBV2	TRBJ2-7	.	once	TGTGCCAGCATCCGAAGTGAGGGAGCCTACGAGCAGTACTTC	CASIRSEGAYEQYF
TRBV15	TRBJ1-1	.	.	TGTGCCACCAGCAGCTCAAGGACTGAAGCTTTCTTT	CATSSSRTEAFF
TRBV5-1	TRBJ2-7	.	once	TGCGCCAGCAGCTTGTTGGGAAACGAGCAGTACTTC	CASSLLGNEQYF
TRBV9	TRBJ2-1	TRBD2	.	TGTGCCAGCAGCGCCGAACGTCTAGCGGGAGGACCTAATGAGCAGTTCTTC	CASSAERLAGGPNEQFF
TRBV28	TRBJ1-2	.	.	TGTGCCAGCAGTGGGGTCTATGGCTACACCTTC	CASSGVYGYTF
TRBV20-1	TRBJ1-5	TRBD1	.	TGCAGTGCTAGTCGCCAGAAGGACAGGCTTGGCAATCAGCCCCAGCATTTT	CSASRQKDRLGNQPQHF
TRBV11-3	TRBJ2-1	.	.	TGTGCCAGCAGCTTAGACCCGACTAGGGTGTATGAGCAGTTCTTC	CASSLDPTRVYEQFF
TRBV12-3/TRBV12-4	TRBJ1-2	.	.	TGTGCCAGCAGTCCCGGGGCCGACTATGGCTACACCTTC	CASSPGADYGYTF
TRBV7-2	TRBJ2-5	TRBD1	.	TGTGCCAGCAGCCCCCGGACAGGGGCGCGAGAGACCCAGTACTTC	CASSPRTGARETQYF
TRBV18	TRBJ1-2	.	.	TGTGCCAGCTCACTGGGGCCTGGCTACATCTTC	CASSLGPGYIF
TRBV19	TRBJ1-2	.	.	TGTGCCAGTAGTAACAGTTGGGACTTTAACTATGGCTACACCTTC	CASSNSWDFNYGYTF
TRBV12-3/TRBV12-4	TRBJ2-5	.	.	TGTGCCAGCAGTTTACGAGGAGAGACCCAGTACTTC	CASSLRGETQYF